Included here is one T cell receptor (beta chain) sequence, with context. This entry belongs to a study of cytomegalovirus exposure and HLA in healthy donors. V gave up 1 base and J gave up 1 base, with 13 bases separating them. The CDR3 length is 16 residues. Looked up from germline, CDR1 is SGHTA and CDR2 is FQGNSA. Sequencing used immunoSEQ multiplex PCR; TCRdb keeps in-frame clones, though not all of them. The data contain about 130,000 clones, roughly 89% of them seen just once; the ten biggest clones take up 0.95% to 1.3%. This chain connects TRBV7-2 to TRBJ1-1; D possibly corresponds to TRBD1 (5 bases). Sequencing was carried out using PBMCs. The sequence was collected from a woman aged 18-29 years in good health and CMV-seronegative. This chain's CDR3 is CASSLGLSGQNTEAFF. The DNA of the CDR3 is TGTGCCAGCAGCTTAGGGTTGTCAGGGCAGAACACTGAAGCTTTCTTT. Filled out from reference TRBV7-2 and TRBJ1-1, the complete variable domain reads GAGVSQSPSNKVTEKGKDVELRCDPISGHTALYWYRQSLGQGLEFLIYFQGNSAPDKSGLPSDRFSAERTGGSVSTLTIQRTQQEDSAVYLCASSLGLSGQNTEAFFGQGTRLTVV.